This T cell receptor (beta chain) appears in the sequencing data of a study of blood T cell repertoires in COVID-19. The overall study: COVID-19 samples collected from the United States, Italy and Spain covered acute and convalescent phases. T cells, B-cell-depleted T cells, or PBMCs provided the cDNA or gDNA that served as material.

In the original workflow: Reference gene primer amplification gave estimated nucleated cell counts. Data came from immunoSEQ multiplex PCR; TCRdb stores just in-frame clones and leaves some out. V, J and clone size were drawn from that table, and D and trimming were deduced from the DNA. The table has hundreds of thousands of clones, roughly three quarters seen once; the top ten hold roughly 4.2%. The CDR3 is 15 amino acids. V lost 8 bases, J lost 0 bases, and 16 bases lay in between. Germline CDR1 reads SGHTA; CDR2 reads FQGNSA. The TCR comes from a woman aged 35 to 49 with active or convalescent COVID-19. This sequence joins TRBV7-2 and TRBJ1-1; no reliable D call. Sequencing was done on a sample of peripheral blood. The CDR3 DNA reads TGTGCCAGCCTCGTCACTGCGCTGGTGAACACTGAAGCTTTCTTT. Protein sequence: CASLVTALVNTEAFF. The variable domain in full, with the rest retrieved from reference TRBV7-2 and TRBJ1-1, is GAGVSQSPSNKVTEKGKDVELRCDPISGHTALYWYRQSLGQGLEFLIYFQGNSAPDKSGLPSDRFSAERTGGSVSTLTIQRTQQEDSAVYLCASLVTALVNTEAFFGQGTRLTVV.